These 27 T cell receptor beta chains share one sample of origin, sequenced in a study of cytomegalovirus exposure and HLA in healthy donors. The PCR used 60 Vbeta and 13 Jbeta primers. Libraries were prepared by immunoSEQ multiplex PCR; TCRdb keeps only in-frame clonotypes and omits some of them. Among 200,000 to 250,000 clones listed, about 75% were seen once. The sequenced sample was PBMCs. These receptors were collected from a young man in good health and CMV-seronegative.

The rearrangement uses TRBV30 and TRBJ2-6, with D perhaps TRBD1 (5 bases). In germline, CDR1 is GTSNPN, CDR2 SVGIG (reference sequence). The V end was cut by 6 bases, the J end by 0 bases, with 12 bases between. The CDR3 is 15 residues long. CDR3 loop: CACLQTVSGANVLTF. DNA for the CDR3: TGTGCCTGCCTACAGACAGTCTCTGGGGCCAACGTCCTGACTTTC.

The chain has TRBV6-1 and TRBJ1-2; possibly TRBD1 for D (6 bases). V lost 10 bases and J lost 0, with 12 bases in between. The CDR3 is 13 residues long. Germline values: CDR1 MNHNS, CDR2 SASEGT. For the CDR3, the DNA is TGTGCCAACTCGGGACACTCTAACTATGGCTACACCTTC. It encodes CANSGHSNYGYTF.

The gene calls are TRBV5-4 and TRBJ1-1; TRBD1 aligns across 12 bases. CDR1 SGHNT and CDR2 YYREEE come from the germline V gene (reference sequence). The CDR3 has 18 residues. Trimming took 4 bases from V and 0 from J; bases not matched to a gene: 10. The CDR3 is CASSPNAGTGGMNTEAFF. In DNA form, the CDR3 reads TGTGCCAGCAGCCCCAATGCGGGGACAGGGGGCATGAACACTGAAGCTTTCTTT.

The rearrangement uses TRBV28 and TRBJ1-5; 7 bases match TRBD1. Germline CDR1 and CDR2: MDHEN and SYDVKM. This CDR3 spans 13 amino acids. V lost 6 bases, J lost 5 bases, and 4 bases stayed unmatched. CDR3 nucleotides: TGTGCCAGCAGACAGGGGAACCATCAGCCCCAGCATTTT. This codes for CASRQGNHQPQHF.

The genes are TRBV7-8 and TRBJ2-7; D may be TRBD2 (6 bases). The V gene lost 2 bases and the J gene lost 6 bases, with 17 bases spanning the gap. CDR3 length: 15 residues. Germline lookup yields CDR1 SGHVS and CDR2 FQNEAQ. Here the CDR3 reads CASSLLPGLSAEQYF. In DNA, the CDR3 is TGTGCCAGCAGCTTACTCCCGGGACTCTCCGCCGAGCAGTACTTC.

This clone was found once. This rearrangement joins TRBV7-6 to TRBJ2-3; D may be TRBD2 (6 bases). Germline V CDR1 and CDR2: SGHVS, FNYEAQ. This CDR3 is built from 11 residues. V was pared by 8 bases and J by 7 bases, with 10 bases between. The CDR3 bases are TGTGCCAGCTTACGGGGGAATACGCAGTATTTT. It encodes CASLRGNTQYF.

This sequence joins TRBV28 and TRBJ1-5; 10 nucleotides line up with TRBD1. CDR3 length: 14 amino acids. Germline V CDR1 and CDR2: MDHEN, SYDVKM. V was pared by 7 bases and J by 4 bases, with 4 bases of the junction left unmatched. CDR3 sequence: CASMRDRGNQPQHF. CDR3 DNA sequence: TGTGCCAGCATGCGGGACAGGGGAAATCAGCCCCAGCATTTT.

The V call is TRBV2, the J call TRBJ2-5, with D perhaps matching TRBD1 (5 bases). Looked up from germline, CDR1 is SNHLY and CDR2 is FYNNEI. CDR3 length equals 14 residues. V gave up 10 bases and J gave up 1 base, with 16 bases separating them. Written as DNA, the CDR3 is TGTGCCAACCAAAAACAGGTCTCCCAAGAGACCCAGTACTTC. Its translation: CANQKQVSQETQYF.

In its sample, this clone was seen a few times. The gene calls are TRBV30 and TRBJ2-1; 7 nucleotides align to TRBD2. The V gene end was trimmed by 4 bases and the J gene end by 3 bases; junction bases not matched to a gene: 9. The CDR3 spans 15 residues. Germline V gene lookup returns CDR1 GTSNPN and CDR2 SVGIG (reference sequence). CDR3 sequence reads: CAWTGRERYYNEQFF. The CDR3 bases are TGTGCCTGGACTGGGCGGGAGCGCTACTACAATGAGCAGTTCTTC.

The chain links TRBV4-3 to TRBJ2-1, with 7 bases identical to TRBD1. CDR3 length: 16 residues. V lost 4 bases to trimming and J lost 3 bases; unmatched junction nucleotides: 9. CDR1 is LGHNA and CDR2 is YSLEER in the germline V gene. The CDR3 DNA follows: TGCGCCAGCAGCCTAGACAGGGCTCCTTACTACAATGAGCAGTTCTTC. Its protein is CASSLDRAPYYNEQFF.

The gene calls are TRBV29-1 and TRBJ1-1, with 8 bases aligning to TRBD1. The CDR3 has 14 amino acids. With V trimmed by 4 bases and J by 11 bases, 15 bases remained unmatched. Germline CDR1 is SQVTM and CDR2 is ANQGSEA. The CDR3 is CSVGGQGFKTVAFF. In DNA, the CDR3 is TGCAGCGTTGGAGGACAGGGTTTCAAAACCGTTGCTTTCTTT.

This chain connects TRBV9 to TRBJ2-5, with D perhaps matching TRBD2 (7 bases). CDR3 length: 15 residues. V gave up 5 bases and J gave up 0 bases, with 14 bases separating them. CDR1 SGDLS and CDR2 YYNGEE come from the germline V gene. The DNA of the CDR3 is TGTGCCAGCAGTAAAGGGGGGGTTGACCAAGAGACCCAGTACTTC. Its translation is CASSKGGVDQETQYF.

The genes are TRBV6-5 and TRBJ2-3, with TRBD1 identical over 7 bases. Trimming took 5 bases from V and 2 from J; bases not matched to a gene: 4. Germline CDR1 MNHEY, CDR2 SVGAGI. The CDR3 is 14 residues long. The CDR3 coding sequence is TGTGCCAGCAGTAACAGGGGTCTCACAGATACGCAGTATTTT. It is translated as CASSNRGLTDTQYF.

Only one count was recorded for this clone. This sequence joins TRBV19 and TRBJ1-5, with 7 bases aligning to TRBD1. Germline V gene data show CDR1 as LNHDA and CDR2 as SQIVND (reference sequence). This CDR3 has 14 residues. The V segment lost 7 bases and the J segment 0 bases; nucleotides outside the gene matches: 3. The CDR3 is CASTGQYSNQPQHF. The CDR3 DNA follows: TGTGCCAGTACGGGACAGTATAGCAATCAGCCCCAGCATTTT.

This clone was picked up one time. The chain joins TRBV4-3 to TRBJ2-7, with 8 positions matching TRBD2. CDR1 and CDR2 from the germline V gene are LGHNA and YSLEER. V lost 1 base, J lost 4 bases, and 15 bases stayed unmatched. The length of the CDR3 is 18 residues. CDR3 sequence: CASSQVLERSGGFYEQYF. The CDR3, as DNA: TGCGCCAGCAGCCAAGTACTCGAGAGGAGCGGGGGTTTTTACGAGCAGTACTTC.

This clone was seen more than once but under ten times. This rearrangement joins TRBV29-1 to TRBJ1-5, with 7 positions matching TRBD1. Germline CDR1 is SQVTM and CDR2 is ANQGSEA. The CDR3 runs 16 residues. After removal of 6 bases from V and 0 bases from J, the junction contained 11 bases not matched to a gene. CDR3 loop: CSVTEGTADSNQPQHF. The CDR3 DNA sequence: TGCAGCGTGACTGAAGGGACAGCGGATAGCAATCAGCCCCAGCATTTT.

The chain is built from TRBV6-5 and TRBJ2-7; a weak D match, TRBD2 (5 bases). Germline V lookup: CDR1 MNHEY, CDR2 SVGAGI. This CDR3 is built from 14 residues. The V end was cut by 5 bases, the J end by 0 bases, with 11 bases between. The CDR3 reads CASSLGLNSYEQYF. The CDR3 DNA reads as TGTGCCAGCAGTCTCGGACTGAACTCCTACGAGCAGTACTTC.

J is TRBJ2-4 and V is TRBV11-3; D perhaps matches TRBD1 (6 bases). V shed 2 bases and J shed 0 bases, with 20 bases lying between them. Germline assignment: CDR1 SGHNT and CDR2 YENEEA. The CDR3 has 19 residues. The CDR3 spells CASSLRQTGTDLAKNIQYF. CDR3 nucleotide sequence: TGTGCCAGCAGCTTAAGGCAAACAGGGACCGACTTAGCCAAAAACATTCAGTACTTC.

V gene TRBV4-3 combines with J gene TRBJ2-7; 10 bases map to TRBD2. V lost 1 base and J lost 3; bases outside the gene matches: 3. Germline CDR1 and CDR2: LGHNA and YSLEER. The CDR3 is 15 amino acids. CDR3 coding DNA: TGCGCCAGCAGCCAAGTCGCTAGCGGGGGCTACGAGCAGTACTTC. This gives the protein CASSQVASGGYEQYF.

This CDR3 is CASSYVNTNEQFF. In nucleotides, the CDR3 is TGTGCCAGCAGTTACGTAAACACCAATGAGCAGTTCTTC. J is TRBJ2-1 and V is TRBV6-5; D not certain. CDR1 and CDR2 (germline): MNHEY, SVGAGI. V lost 2 bases and J 6 bases, leaving 8 bases between the germline ends. This CDR3 has 13 amino acids.

This chain uses TRBV5-4 with TRBJ2-7; TRBD1 matches 7 bases. The CDR3 runs 13 residues. Trimming cost V 0 bases and J 3 bases; bases outside gene matches: 0. The germline V gene encodes CDR1 SGHNT and CDR2 YYREEE (reference sequence). Written as DNA, the CDR3 is TGTGCCAGCAGCTTGGACAGGGGCTACGAGCAGTACTTC. This encodes CASSLDRGYEQYF.

The CDR3, as DNA: TGTGCCAGCAGCGTAGAACGGGGACTAGCGGCTTTCAATGAGCAGTTCTTC. Translating gives CASSVERGLAAFNEQFF. V gene TRBV9 combines with J gene TRBJ2-1; TRBD2 agrees at 11 bases. CDR3 length: 17 amino acids. CDR1 is SGDLS, CDR2 YYNGEE, per germline. Trimming took 0 bases from V and 6 from J; bases not matched to a gene: 8.

The chain links TRBV9 to TRBJ1-2, with 7 bases matching TRBD1. The germline V gene encodes CDR1 SGDLS and CDR2 YYNGEE. V dropped 3 bases and J dropped 3; count of bases not matched to a gene: 8. The CDR3 contains 15 residues. The CDR3 protein is CASSAFDRVDYGYTF. CDR3 nucleotide sequence: TGTGCCAGCAGCGCATTCGACAGGGTCGACTATGGCTACACCTTC. The full variable domain, its missing parts supplied by reference TRBV9 and TRBJ1-2, is DSGVTQTPKHLITATGQRVTLRCSPRSGDLSVYWYQQSLDQGLQFLIQYYNGEERAKGNILERFSAQQFPDLHSELNLSSLELGDSALYFCASSAFDRVDYGYTFGSGTRLTVV.

This clone was counted a single time. The chain is built from TRBV29-1 and TRBJ1-6; D perhaps matches TRBD1 (5 bases). The V gene's germline CDR1 is SQVTM and CDR2 ANQGSEA. Trimming pared 3 bases from V and 0 bases from J, leaving 15 bases between. The CDR3 is made up of 17 amino acids. CDR3 region: CSVEGPPKSSYNSPLHF. The CDR3 region has the DNA TGCAGCGTTGAGGGGCCACCGAAGAGCTCCTATAATTCACCCCTCCACTTT.

J is TRBJ1-5 and V is TRBV7-8; D gene unclear. CDR3 length: 14 residues. V was cut by 1 base and J by 1 base, with 5 bases left in between. Germline CDR1 and CDR2: SGHVS and FQNEAQ. The CDR3 reads CASSLDSSNQPQHF. The CDR3 DNA reads TGTGCCAGCAGCTTAGACAGCAGCAATCAGCCCCAGCATTTT.

This clone has only a few counts. Here the CDR3 DNA reads TGTGCCAGCAGTTTATCCAGGGTTGTCCAGCCCCAGCATTTT. As protein: CASSLSRVVQPQHF. The chain couples TRBV27 to TRBJ1-5; possibly TRBD1 for D (5 bases). Germline-derived CDR1 and CDR2 are MNHEY and SMNVEV (reference sequence). CDR3 size: 14 residues. The V end was cut by 0 bases, the J end by 7 bases, with 10 bases between.

The chain is built from TRBV7-6 and TRBJ2-7, with 7 bases aligning to TRBD2. With V trimmed by 8 bases and J by 0 bases, 4 bases remained unmatched. This CDR3 region has 13 residues. Germline lookup yields CDR1 SGHVS and CDR2 FNYEAQ. CDR3 in amino acids: CASSAGTSYEQYF. CDR3 sequence (DNA): TGTGCCAGCTCAGCGGGAACCTCCTACGAGCAGTACTTC.